Each of the 28 T cell receptor beta chains below was sequenced from the same sample in a study of blood T cell repertoires in COVID-19. Clones were sequenced by immunoSEQ multiplex PCR, and TCRdb holds only the in-frame ones, with some missing. The sample has tens of thousands of clones; about nine tenths are singletons. The specimen was peripheral blood. These receptor sequences come from a woman older than 75 with COVID-19, enrolled during active disease.

V and J are TRBV27 and TRBJ2-1; 7 bases agree with TRBD1. Trimming removed 11 bases from V and 6 bases from J; junction bases left unmatched: 4. This CDR3 is built from 11 residues. CDR1 MNHEY and CDR2 SMNVEV come from the germline V gene (reference sequence). The CDR3 DNA reads TGTGCCTCCCACAGGGGCAATGAGCAGTTCTTC. Protein sequence: CASHRGNEQFF.

The rearrangement joins TRBV11-2 to TRBJ2-1, with 8 nucleotides matching TRBD1. This CDR3 spans 17 amino acids. CDR1 and CDR2 (germline): SGHAT, FQNNGV. J lost 5 bases, V lost 4 bases, and 13 bases had no gene match. The CDR3 reads CASSSLPGGRSDNEQFF. CDR3 nucleotides: TGTGCCAGCAGCTCCCTCCCAGGGGGCCGGTCTGACAATGAGCAGTTCTTC.

The V call is TRBV7-9, the J call TRBJ1-2; tentatively, D is TRBD1 (5 bases). CDR1 SEHNR and CDR2 FQNEAQ come from the germline V gene (reference sequence). V shed 5 bases and J shed 8 bases, with 24 bases lying between them. The CDR3 length is 16 residues. For the CDR3, the DNA is TGTGCCAGCAGCCCTGGGGGTGTGGGGGGATTCCACGGCTACACCTTC. It encodes CASSPGGVGGFHGYTF.

The V and J genes are TRBV19 and TRBJ2-3, with TRBD2 matching over 16 bases. This CDR3 region has 18 residues. The germline CDR1 and CDR2 sequences are LNHDA and SQIVND (reference sequence). V was clipped by 9 bases and J by 1 base; unmatched bases: 10. The CDR3 loop reads CARGLAGGRLDRTDTQYF. As DNA, the CDR3 is TGTGCCAGGGGACTAGCGGGGGGGCGATTAGATCGCACAGATACGCAGTATTTT. Looking up the rest from reference TRBV19 and TRBJ2-3 gives the full variable domain: DGGITQSPKYLFRKEGQNVTLSCEQNLNHDAMYWYRQDPGQGLRLIYYSQIVNDFQKGDIAEGYSVSREKKESFPLTVTSAQKNPTAFYLCARGLAGGRLDRTDTQYFGPGTRLTVL.

Only a few counts were recorded for this clone. The gene calls are TRBV5-1 and TRBJ1-2; D may be TRBD1 (5 bases). The germline V gene encodes CDR1 SGHRS and CDR2 YFSETQ. V lost 0 bases, J lost 3 bases, and 18 bases lay in between. The CDR3 length is 17 residues. CDR3 sequence (DNA): TGCGCCAGCAGCTTGGCGGGACTCCCCCAGTCAGACTATGGCTACACCTTC. This gives the protein CASSLAGLPQSDYGYTF.

The chain is built from TRBV30 and TRBJ2-5; possibly TRBD1 for D (5 bases). CDR1 and CDR2 from the germline V gene are GTSNPN and SVGIG (reference sequence). V shed 0 bases and J shed 5 bases, with 16 bases lying between them. This CDR3 has 15 amino acids. The CDR3 is CAWSVRVAPGETQYF. DNA for the CDR3: TGTGCCTGGAGTGTACGGGTTGCCCCAGGGGAGACCCAGTACTTC.

The chain employs TRBV5-4 and TRBJ2-1; 9 bases are a match to TRBD2. The CDR3 spans 14 residues. Unmatched junction bases numbered 3, after V lost 2 bases and J lost 6 bases. Germline V gene sequence: CDR1 SGHNT, CDR2 YYREEE (reference sequence). CDR3 bases: TGTGCCAGCAGCTTTTCGCGGGGGGGCAATGAGCAGTTCTTC. Translated: CASSFSRGGNEQFF.

The chain carries TRBV18 and TRBJ1-2; D gene unclear. V lost 4 bases to trimming and J lost 2 bases, with 8 bases between them. The CDR3 length is 13 residues. Germline assignment: CDR1 KGHSH and CDR2 LQKENI. DNA of the CDR3: TGTGCCAGCTCACTACAGAGAAACTATGGCTACACCTTC. Residues: CASSLQRNYGYTF.

The sample holds a few counts of this clone. The chain uses TRBV2 and TRBJ2-2, with 7 bases lining up with TRBD1. This CDR3 has 15 residues. After removal of 6 bases from V and 0 bases from J, the junction contained 4 bases not matched to a gene. Germline assignment: CDR1 SNHLY and CDR2 FYNNEI. The CDR3 loop is CASRRQGPNTGELFF. The CDR3 coding sequence is TGTGCCAGCAGGAGACAGGGTCCGAACACCGGGGAGCTGTTTTTT.

The rearrangement links TRBV18 to TRBJ1-1; D is ambiguous. The CDR3 extends over 13 amino acids. The V end was cut by 6 bases, the J end by 3 bases, with 11 bases between. CDR1 is KGHSH and CDR2 is LQKENI in the germline V gene. Here the CDR3 reads CASSRVRDTEAFF. The CDR3 region has the DNA TGTGCCAGCTCGCGAGTCCGGGACACTGAAGCTTTCTTT.

This chain connects TRBV2 to TRBJ2-2; 7 bases align to TRBD1. This CDR3 is built from 15 residues. CDR1 SNHLY and CDR2 FYNNEI come from the germline V gene. The V and J ends lost 5 bases and 2 bases, in that order; junction bases with no gene match: 5. The CDR3 region has the DNA TGTGCCAGCAGTCTTCGGACAGGAAACACCGGGGAGCTGTTTTTT. This translates into CASSLRTGNTGELFF.

The V and J genes are TRBV19 and TRBJ2-1, with D hard to call. The CDR3 covers 16 residues. The germline CDR1 and CDR2 sequences are LNHDA and SQIVND (reference sequence). V lost 3 bases, J lost 0 bases, and 12 bases lay in between. CDR3 nucleotide sequence: TGTGCCAGTAGTATTTTTTGGGCAGGCTCCTACAATGAGCAGTTCTTC. It specifies CASSIFWAGSYNEQFF. Filled out from reference TRBV19 and TRBJ2-1, the complete variable domain reads DGGITQSPKYLFRKEGQNVTLSCEQNLNHDAMYWYRQDPGQGLRLIYYSQIVNDFQKGDIAEGYSVSREKKESFPLTVTSAQKNPTAFYLCASSIFWAGSYNEQFFGPGTRLTVL.

This clone was found once. The genes are TRBV30 and TRBJ2-4, with 7 bases that match TRBD1. Per the germline V gene, CDR1 is GTSNPN and CDR2 is SVGIG (reference sequence). Losses at the gene ends were 4 bases for V and 0 bases for J; bases not matched to a gene: 6. The CDR3 spans 15 residues. The CDR3 DNA reads as TGTGCCTGGACGGGACAGTCTGGAGCCAAAAACATTCAGTACTTC. Encoded protein: CAWTGQSGAKNIQYF.

This clone was detected only a few times. V and J are TRBV6-6 and TRBJ1-1; D might be TRBD1 (5 bases). In germline, CDR1 is MNHNY, CDR2 SVGAGI (reference sequence). The length of the CDR3 is 14 residues. V lost 6 bases, J lost 9 bases, and 20 bases lay in between. The CDR3 DNA follows: TGTGCCAGCAGCCTTGGATCTCCCTCAGGGCAAGCTTTCTTT. Its translation is CASSLGSPSGQAFF.

The CDR3, as DNA: TGTGCCAGTAGCCGGATAGCGTTAGGCACAGATACGCAGTATTTT. Its translation: CASSRIALGTDTQYF. The rearrangement uses TRBV19 and TRBJ2-3; a possible D gene is TRBD2 (5 bases). The CDR3 spans 15 residues. CDR1 and CDR2 from the germline V gene are LNHDA and SQIVND (reference sequence). V dropped 6 bases and J dropped 1 base, with 14 bases sitting between them.

This clone has only a few counts. This chain uses TRBV5-1 with TRBJ2-1; TRBD1 matches 12 bases. CDR1 and CDR2 from the germline V gene are SGHRS and YFSETQ. The J segment lost 6 bases and the V segment lost 0 bases, leaving 7 bases of the junction unmatched. The CDR3 has 17 amino acids. The CDR3 region is CASSLGDRGPGANEQFF. In DNA form, the CDR3 reads TGCGCCAGCAGCTTGGGGGACAGGGGGCCCGGGGCCAATGAGCAGTTCTTC.

V usage is TRBV2 and J usage is TRBJ2-7, with D possibly matching TRBD1 (8 bases). With 7 bases removed from V and 5 bases from J, the gap between germline ends came to 21 bases. The CDR3 covers 15 residues. CDR1 is SNHLY and CDR2 is FYNNEI in the germline V gene. Here the CDR3 reads CASNPWEGTGHEQYF. As DNA, the CDR3 is TGTGCCAGCAACCCCTGGGAGGGGACAGGTCACGAGCAGTACTTC.

The rearrangement links TRBV30 to TRBJ1-6, with a tentative D call TRBD1 (5 bases). CDR1 and CDR2 (germline): GTSNPN, SVGIG (reference sequence). The CDR3 spans 15 residues. Trimming stripped 2 bases from V and 9 bases from J, with 17 bases between. The CDR3 sequence is CAWSTRQGGVSPLHF. CDR3 in DNA: TGTGCCTGGAGTACCCGGCAGGGTGGAGTTTCACCCCTCCACTTT.

This clone was seen a few times. J is TRBJ1-1 and V is TRBV5-5; no clear D. The V end lost 3 bases, the J end lost 1 base, and 7 bases lay between the germline ends. Germline lookup yields CDR1 SGHKS and CDR2 YYEKEE (reference sequence). This CDR3 has 13 residues. This CDR3 is CASSSYTNTEAFF. The CDR3 coding sequence is TGTGCCAGCAGCTCGTACACGAACACTGAAGCTTTCTTT.

V gene TRBV6-5 combines with J gene TRBJ1-3; TRBD1 agrees at 7 bases. The germline V gene encodes CDR1 MNHEY and CDR2 SVGAGI. V was clipped by 7 bases and J by 4 bases; unmatched bases: 7. This CDR3 region has 14 residues. CDR3 coding DNA: TGTGCCAGCAATCTTGGGACAGCGGGAAACACCATATATTTT. Its protein is CASNLGTAGNTIYF.

J is TRBJ2-2 and V is TRBV7-3; TRBD2 agrees at 9 bases. This CDR3 has 16 residues. The germline CDR1 and CDR2 sequences are SGHTA and FQGTGA. V was clipped by 5 bases and J by 3 bases; unmatched bases: 7. CDR3 loop: CASSQSGTSYTGELFF. For the CDR3, the DNA is TGTGCCAGCAGCCAAAGTGGGACTAGCTACACCGGGGAGCTGTTTTTT.

This clone came up once. The rearrangement uses TRBV3-1 (or the pseudogene TRBV3-2) and TRBJ1-6; 8 bases line up with TRBD1. This CDR3 has 15 residues. The germline V gene has CDR1 LGHDT and CDR2 YNNKEL (reference sequence). Unmatched junction bases numbered 6, after V lost 0 bases and J lost 11 bases. The CDR3: CASSQDPRGQTPLHF. The CDR3 DNA reads TGTGCCAGCAGCCAAGACCCCAGGGGGCAAACACCCCTCCACTTT.

This sequence joins TRBV5-1 and TRBJ2-2, with 8 bases lining up with TRBD1. The germline CDR1 and CDR2 sequences are SGHRS and YFSETQ. This CDR3 is 15 amino acids long. V lost 2 bases and J lost 4; bases outside the gene matches: 4. The CDR3 region has the DNA TGCGCCAGCAGCTTCGACAGGGGATTCACCGGGGAGCTGTTTTTT. Its protein is CASSFDRGFTGELFF.

The chain uses TRBV5-1 and TRBJ2-1; a weak D match, TRBD1 (5 bases). V shed 0 bases and J shed 0 bases, with 10 bases lying between them. This CDR3 has 16 residues. Looked up from germline, CDR1 is SGHRS and CDR2 is YFSETQ. The CDR3, as DNA: TGCGCCAGCAGCTTGGGTCTGACAGCCTCCTACAATGAGCAGTTCTTC. Its translation: CASSLGLTASYNEQFF.

The CDR3, as DNA: TGCGCCAGCAGCTTGGGGGGCCTCCGGGACATTGACACTGAAGCTTTCTTT. Residues: CASSLGGLRDIDTEAFF. V usage is TRBV5-1 and J usage is TRBJ1-1, with D tentatively TRBD1 (6 bases). The CDR3 is 17 amino acids. CDR1 is SGHRS and CDR2 is YFSETQ in the germline V gene. Trimming removed 0 bases at V and 3 bases at J, with 18 bases between.

This chain connects TRBV5-5 to TRBJ2-1; D is perhaps TRBD1 (6 bases). Germline-derived CDR1 and CDR2 are SGHKS and YYEKEE (reference sequence). The CDR3 is made up of 15 amino acids. Trimming removed 4 bases at V and 3 bases at J, with 14 bases between. The CDR3 region is CASSETGIGYNEQFF. The CDR3 DNA follows: TGTGCCAGCAGCGAAACAGGGATCGGCTACAATGAGCAGTTCTTC.

V gene TRBV21-1 combines with J gene TRBJ1-6; TRBD1, the table's D call, lacks a check against the DNA. TRBV21-1 is an annotated pseudogene. This CDR3 has 19 amino acids. CDR3 coding DNA: TGTGCCAGCAGCAACCGGGACAGGGGGCTCCTAGGGGGGAATTCACCCCTCCACTTT. Translating it yields CASSNRDRGLLGGNSPLHF.

The CDR3 coding sequence is TGCAGCGTGGACAGGGGCCGGAACACTGAAGCTTTCTTT. This gives the protein CSVDRGRNTEAFF. The chain carries TRBV29-1 and TRBJ1-1; TRBD1 matches 9 bases. There are 13 residues in the CDR3. Germline V CDR1 and CDR2: SQVTM, ANQGSEA. The V segment lost 6 bases and the J segment 1 base; nucleotides outside the gene matches: 3.